One and the same sample provided the 11 T cell receptor beta chains below, sequenced in a study of T cells after posttransplantation cyclophosphamide. Clones were read by immunoSEQ multiplex PCR, and TCRdb kept only the in-frame ones, dropping some. The counts give fewer than 40,000 clones, none of them seen only once; 4.8% is held by the top ten. Sequenced input: PBMCs. These receptors were taken from a woman aged 25 to 45 in good health and a related stem cell transplant donor.

This clone was seen at least ten times. The chain links TRBV4-3 to TRBJ2-1; TRBD1 matches at 9 bases. This CDR3 comprises 14 residues. Germline V gene lookup returns CDR1 LGHNA and CDR2 YSLEER. V trimming: 3 bases; J trimming: 7 bases; junction bases outside the gene matches: 4. The CDR3 loop reads CASSQMDRGNEQFF. The DNA of the CDR3 is TGCGCCAGCAGCCAGATGGACAGGGGTAATGAGCAGTTCTTC.

This clone was detected ten times or more. The genes are TRBV12-3 or TRBV12-4 and TRBJ1-1; TRBD1 matches 7 bases. This CDR3 is 13 amino acids long. V dropped 3 bases and J dropped 4; count of bases not matched to a gene: 2. The CDR3 reads CASSFNRGTEAFF. The DNA for the CDR3 is TGTGCCAGCAGTTTTAACAGGGGCACTGAAGCTTTCTTT.

There are a few counts of this clone. The V call is TRBV7-7, the J call TRBJ2-3; D unclear. This CDR3 spans 14 amino acids. V lost 5 bases and J lost 0, with 9 bases in between. Germline V CDR1 and CDR2: SSHAT, FNYEAQ (reference sequence). CDR3 DNA sequence: TGTGCCAGCAGCCCCGTTACTAGCACAGATACGCAGTATTTT. It codes for CASSPVTSTDTQYF.

This clone turned up a few times. V usage is TRBV6-2 or TRBV6-3 and J usage is TRBJ1-5, with a weak D call TRBD1 (6 bases). CDR1 and CDR2 from the germline V gene are MNHEY and SVGEGT. The CDR3 covers 15 residues. Trimming pared 7 bases from V and 7 bases from J, leaving 20 bases between. CDR3 DNA: TGTGCCAGCATCTACGGGGGGGGCGTCGGGCAGCCCCAGCATTTT. It translates to CASIYGGGVGQPQHF.

In this sample, this clone turned up many times. Here the CDR3 DNA reads TGTGCCAGCAGCCGGGGGGGGTCCTACAATGAGCAGTTCTTC. Encoded protein: CASSRGGSYNEQFF. This chain connects TRBV6-2 or TRBV6-3 to TRBJ2-1, with 8 bases that match TRBD2. This CDR3 has 14 amino acids. Losses at the gene ends were 6 bases for V and 1 base for J; bases not matched to a gene: 2. CDR1 and CDR2 (germline): MNHEY, SVGEGT.

There are many counts of this clone. The rearrangement joins TRBV27 to TRBJ2-3, with 8 bases that match TRBD1. The CDR3 consists of 14 residues. Losses at the gene ends were 5 bases for V and 5 bases for J; bases not matched to a gene: 6. The germline CDR1 and CDR2 sequences are MNHEY and SMNVEV (reference sequence). The CDR3 nucleotides are TGTGCCAGCAGTCTTTGGACAGGGCGAGATACGCAGTATTTT. The encoded protein is CASSLWTGRDTQYF.

This clone was found many times. The chain employs TRBV6-4 and TRBJ1-4; D unclear. Germline V gene lookup returns CDR1 MRHNA and CDR2 SNTAGT. V was pared by 2 bases and J by 2 bases, with 9 bases between. This CDR3 contains 15 residues. CDR3 sequence (DNA): TGTGCCAGCAGTGACGGGTCGGGGACTAATGAAAAACTGTTTTTT. It yields the protein CASSDGSGTNEKLFF.

Only a few counts were recorded for this clone. This sequence joins TRBV19 and TRBJ1-1; D possibly corresponds to TRBD1 (5 bases). V lost 5 bases and J lost 2, with 9 bases in between. In germline, CDR1 is LNHDA, CDR2 SQIVND (reference sequence). The CDR3 covers 13 residues. The CDR3 nucleotides read TGTGCCAGTAGTCAGGGTAGAAACACTGAAGCTTTCTTT. This gives the protein CASSQGRNTEAFF. The full variable domain, completed using reference TRBV19 and TRBJ1-1, is DGGITQSPKYLFRKEGQNVTLSCEQNLNHDAMYWYRQDPGQGLRLIYYSQIVNDFQKGDIAEGYSVSREKKESFPLTVTSAQKNPTAFYLCASSQGRNTEAFFGQGTRLTVV.

At least ten counts were recorded for this clone. The chain has TRBV6-2 or TRBV6-3 and TRBJ2-7; 7 bases are shared with TRBD1. V lost 3 bases, J lost 6 bases, and 8 bases stayed unmatched. Germline values: CDR1 MNHEY, CDR2 SVGEGT. CDR3 length: 14 residues. The CDR3 DNA is TGTGCCAGCAGTTATTTCACAGGGGAAGGCGAGCAGTACTTC. It is translated as CASSYFTGEGEQYF.

This clone was seen many times. V is TRBV4-1 and J is TRBJ2-1; TRBD2 aligns across 14 bases. Germline trimming cut 3 bases from V and 6 bases from J; bases unmatched to any gene: 1. Germline CDR1 is MGHRA and CDR2 is YSYEKL. The CDR3 sequence is 15 residues long. CDR3 in DNA: TGCGCCAGCAGCCAGGGACTAGCGGGGGCCAATGAGCAGTTCTTC. This sequence encodes CASSQGLAGANEQFF.

This clone was recorded many times. This chain connects TRBV5-1 to TRBJ2-5; D perhaps matches TRBD1 (5 bases). Germline CDR1 is SGHRS and CDR2 is YFSETQ. CDR3 length: 13 residues. Trimming stripped 4 bases from V and 2 bases from J, with 9 bases between. CDR3 in amino acids: CASSRDSQETQYF. The CDR3, as DNA: TGCGCCAGCAGCCGCGACAGTCAAGAGACCCAGTACTTC.